The rows below give T cell receptor beta chains drawn from one sample of a study of vaccination effects on CD4 cells after COVID-19. Their cognate antigens are unknown. The data were produced by immunoSEQ multiplex PCR, yet TCRdb's version contains in-frame clones alone and is incomplete. This table holds under 35,000 clones, approximately 70% found once. The sequencing used CD4+ T cells from PBMCs cultured with a peptide pool, collected before COVID-19 vaccination. The receptors were gathered from a human donor who had a prior SARS-CoV-2 infection. The CDR3 runs from the conserved cysteine through the conserved F or W. Each record gives: D gene, J gene, clone size, V gene, CDR3 protein, CDR3 DNA. The D gene is left open where the match is weak. Some rows have no size entry. The others give once, few or many, or a class for an expanded clone.

TRBD2,TRBJ2-3,.,TRBV5-1,CASSWPIAGGSTDTQYF,TGCGCCAGCAGCTGGCCAATAGCGGGGGGAAGCACAGATACGCAGTATTTT
.,TRBJ2-4,.,TRBV2,CASSDRRSKNIQYF,TGTGCCAGCAGTGACAGGAGATCCAAAAACATTCAGTACTTC
TRBD2,TRBJ2-1,.,TRBV4-3,CASSPAALAGTDNEQFF,TGCGCCAGCAGCCCCGCGGCGCTAGCGGGGACTGACAATGAGCAGTTCTTC
.,TRBJ2-7,.,TRBV2,CASSEVNPYEQYF,TGTGCCAGCAGTGAAGTCAATCCCTACGAGCAGTACTTC
TRBD1,TRBJ1-1,.,TRBV7-9,CASSLGGDRVGGIF,TGTGCCAGCAGCTTAGGGGGAGACAGGGTCGGAGGAATATTT
.,TRBJ1-5,.,TRBV6-5,CASGTSLAQHF,TGTGCCAGCGGGACTTCCTTAGCCCAGCATTTT
TRBD1,TRBJ2-7,.,TRBV4-2,CASSQDRDRSYEQYF,TGTGCCAGCAGCCAAGACCGGGACAGATCCTACGAGCAGTACTTC
.,TRBJ2-3,.,TRBV9,CASSVRATGTQYF,TGTGCCAGCAGCGTACGGGCCACAGGTACGCAGTATTTT
.,TRBJ1-5,once,TRBV6-1,CASSEGGGNQPQHF,TGTGCCAGCAGTGAAGGGGGGGGCAATCAGCCCCAGCATTTT
TRBD2,TRBJ2-1,.,TRBV10-3,CAISEGTSFEQFF,TGTGCCATCAGTGAGGGGACTAGTTTTGAGCAGTTCTTC
.,TRBJ1-1,.,TRBV14,CASSQGLNAEAFF,TGTGCCAGCAGCCAAGGGTTGAACGCTGAAGCTTTCTTT
TRBD1,TRBJ2-1,.,TRBV5-1,CASSLVQGAYNEQFF,TGCGCCAGCAGCTTGGTACAGGGGGCCTACAATGAGCAGTTCTTC
TRBD1,TRBJ2-7,.,TRBV5-1,CASSLASGQVAYEQYF,TGCGCCAGCAGCTTGGCCTCGGGACAGGTTGCCTACGAGCAGTACTTC
TRBD1,TRBJ2-7,.,TRBV10-1,CASSATGGGPSSYEQYF,TGCGCCAGCAGTGCGACAGGGGGCGGACCTAGCTCCTACGAGCAGTACTTC
.,TRBJ2-3,.,TRBV7-3,CASSSDPTDTQYF,TGTGCCAGCAGCTCCGACCCCACAGATACGCAGTATTTT
TRBD1,TRBJ1-1,.,TRBV10-3,CAISGTGGNTEAFF,TGTGCCATCAGTGGGACAGGGGGGAACACTGAAGCTTTCTTT
.,TRBJ2-1,once,TRBV3-1/TRBV3-2,CASSRRGGYNEQFF,TGTGCCAGCAGCCGGAGGGGGGGCTACAATGAGCAGTTCTTC
.,TRBJ2-4,.,TRBV7-2,CASSFLGVYDIQYF,TGTGCCAGCAGCTTTTTGGGGGTCTATGACATTCAGTACTTC
TRBD1,TRBJ2-1,.,TRBV19,CASSKPGQGLRNEQFF,TGTGCCAGTAGTAAACCGGGACAGGGTCTAAGGAATGAGCAGTTCTTC
.,TRBJ2-7,.,TRBV7-3,CASSPNWGREQYF,TGTGCCAGCAGCCCTAACTGGGGGAGGGAGCAGTACTTC
TRBD2,TRBJ2-1,.,TRBV5-1,CASSLEASGGRNEQFF,TGCGCCAGCAGCCTGGAGGCTAGCGGGGGACGGAATGAGCAGTTCTTC
TRBD2,TRBJ2-1,.,TRBV7-6,CASSKREPTSPGSYNEQFF,TGTGCCAGCAGCAAGCGGGAGCCTACCTCCCCGGGGTCCTACAATGAGCAGTTCTTC
TRBD1,TRBJ1-2,few,TRBV19,CASSISRGLGYGYTF,TGTGCCAGTAGTATTTCCAGGGGGCTCGGCTATGGCTACACCTTC
.,TRBJ1-1,.,TRBV6-2/TRBV6-3,CASSRKWNTEAFF,TGTGCCAGCAGCAGGAAATGGAACACTGAAGCTTTCTTT
TRBD2,TRBJ2-3,.,TRBV7-9,CASSQKTGRGSADTQYF,TGTGCCAGCAGCCAAAAGACGGGGAGGGGCTCCGCAGATACGCAGTATTTT
TRBD1,TRBJ1-1,once,TRBV5-8,CASSLYRGTEAFF,TGTGCCAGCAGCTTATACAGGGGCACTGAAGCTTTCTTT
.,TRBJ2-7,.,TRBV2,CASTSSRLSYEQYF,TGTGCCAGCACTAGTAGCCGACTCTCCTACGAGCAGTACTTC
TRBD2,TRBJ2-3,.,TRBV5-3,CARSVTSGTDTQYF,TGTGCCAGAAGCGTGACTAGCGGCACAGATACGCAGTATTTT
.,TRBJ1-4,.,TRBV9,CASSRELGNEKLFF,TGTGCCAGCAGCCGAGAGCTGGGGAATGAAAAACTGTTTTTT
TRBD1,TRBJ1-1,few,TRBV18,CASSPRGRTEAFF,TGTGCCAGCTCCCCCAGGGGGCGGACTGAAGCTTTCTTT
.,TRBJ1-5,once,TRBV5-6,CASSFLEQPQHF,TGTGCCAGCAGCTTTTTGGAACAGCCCCAGCATTTT
.,TRBJ2-1,.,TRBV5-4,CASSLGRGRDDNEQFF,TGTGCCAGCAGCTTGGGTCGTGGGCGGGACGACAATGAGCAGTTCTTC
.,TRBJ2-2,.,TRBV9,CASSVRGELGGELFF,TGTGCCAGCAGCGTAAGGGGGGAGCTTGGCGGGGAGCTGTTTTTT
.,TRBJ1-5,.,TRBV3-1/TRBV3-2,CASSLYPGQPQHF,TGTGCCAGCAGCCTCTACCCGGGGCAGCCCCAGCATTTT
.,TRBJ1-1,few,TRBV4-1,CASSQDGRWQGAFF,TGCGCCAGCAGCCAAGATGGGCGGTGGCAGGGAGCTTTCTTT
.,TRBJ2-3,.,TRBV2,CASSRETRDTQYF,TGTGCCAGCAGTAGAGAGACCCGAGATACGCAGTATTTT
.,TRBJ2-6,.,TRBV18,CASSPATGRTGANVLTF,TGTGCCAGCTCACCGGCAACAGGGAGGACTGGGGCCAACGTCCTGACTTTC
TRBD1,TRBJ1-6,.,TRBV5-1,CASSLGTGGHSPLHF,TGCGCCAGCAGCCTGGGGACAGGGGGACATTCACCCCTCCACTTT
.,TRBJ1-5,.,TRBV10-3,CAISNRDEEPPQHF,TGTGCCATCAGTAACAGGGACGAGGAACCCCCCCAGCATTTT
TRBD1,TRBJ1-1,few,TRBV5-4,CASSLAPGQGMNTEAFF,TGTGCCAGCAGCCTCGCGCCGGGACAGGGGATGAACACTGAAGCTTTCTTT
.,TRBJ1-1,.,TRBV2,CASSEAETGWAFF,TGTGCCAGCAGTGAAGCCGAAACAGGGTGGGCTTTCTTT
TRBD1,TRBJ1-1,.,TRBV6-5,CASSRTGLTPEAFF,TGTGCCAGCAGTCGGACAGGCCTCACCCCGGAAGCTTTCTTT
.,TRBJ2-3,.,TRBV11-1,CASSLGSGNTDTQYF,TGTGCCAGCAGCCTCGGGTCCGGGAACACAGATACGCAGTATTTT
TRBD1,TRBJ1-2,.,TRBV18,CASSPQGQGDYGYTF,TGTGCCAGCTCTCCACAGGGACAGGGAGACTATGGCTACACCTTC
.,TRBJ1-1,.,TRBV7-2,CASSLRSGDGAFF,TGTGCCAGCAGCTTAAGGTCGGGGGATGGAGCTTTCTTT
TRBD1,TRBJ1-3,.,TRBV6-5,CASTSGTDGNTIYF,TGTGCCAGTACTTCCGGGACAGATGGAAACACCATATATTTT
.,TRBJ1-1,few,TRBV2,CASSLQLGTEAFF,TGTGCCAGCAGTCTCCAGCTCGGCACTGAAGCTTTCTTT
TRBD2,TRBJ2-5,.,TRBV11-3,CASSLTSGAALQYF,TGTGCCAGCAGCTTGACTAGCGGGGCCGCACTACAGTACTTC
.,TRBJ1-5,.,TRBV27,CASSVNSLNQPQHF,TGTGCCAGCAGTGTTAATTCCCTCAATCAGCCCCAGCATTTT
.,TRBJ1-2,.,TRBV11-2,CASSLSQIYGYTF,TGTGCCAGCAGCTTAAGTCAGATCTATGGCTACACCTTC
TRBD2,TRBJ2-5,.,TRBV10-3,CAISGSSGGAQETQYF,TGTGCCATCAGTGGTTCGAGCGGGGGGGCCCAAGAGACCCAGTACTTC